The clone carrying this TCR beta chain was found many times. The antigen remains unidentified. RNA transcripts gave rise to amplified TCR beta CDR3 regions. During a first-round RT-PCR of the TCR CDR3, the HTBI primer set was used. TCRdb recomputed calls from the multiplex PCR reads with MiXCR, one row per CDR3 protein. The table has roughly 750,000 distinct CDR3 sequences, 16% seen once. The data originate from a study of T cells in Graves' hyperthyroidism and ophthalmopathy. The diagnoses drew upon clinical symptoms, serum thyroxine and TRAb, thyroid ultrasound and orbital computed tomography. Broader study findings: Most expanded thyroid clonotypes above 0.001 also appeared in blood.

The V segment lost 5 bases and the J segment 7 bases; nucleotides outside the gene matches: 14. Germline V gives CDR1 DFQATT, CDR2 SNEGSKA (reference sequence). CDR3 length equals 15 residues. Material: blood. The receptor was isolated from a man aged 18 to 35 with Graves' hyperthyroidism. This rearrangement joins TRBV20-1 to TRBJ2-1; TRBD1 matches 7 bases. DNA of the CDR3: TGCAGTGCTGCCAAAGTTGGGACAGCGAGTAATGAGCAGTTCTTC. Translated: CSAAKVGTASNEQFF.